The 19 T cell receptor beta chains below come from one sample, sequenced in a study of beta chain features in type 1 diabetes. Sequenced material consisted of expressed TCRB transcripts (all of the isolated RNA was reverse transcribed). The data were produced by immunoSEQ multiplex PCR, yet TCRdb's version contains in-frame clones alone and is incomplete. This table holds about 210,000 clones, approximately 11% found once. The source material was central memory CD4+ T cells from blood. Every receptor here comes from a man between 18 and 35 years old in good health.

The CDR3 region is CSVVVPLAGENEQFF. The DNA for the CDR3 is TGCAGCGTTGTCGTTCCACTAGCGGGAGAAAATGAGCAGTTCTTC. V is TRBV29-1 and J is TRBJ2-1; TRBD2 aligns across 11 bases. V was pared by 4 bases and J by 7 bases, with 9 bases of the junction left unmatched. The CDR3 loop spans 15 amino acids. Germline V gene data show CDR1 as SQVTM and CDR2 as ANQGSEA.

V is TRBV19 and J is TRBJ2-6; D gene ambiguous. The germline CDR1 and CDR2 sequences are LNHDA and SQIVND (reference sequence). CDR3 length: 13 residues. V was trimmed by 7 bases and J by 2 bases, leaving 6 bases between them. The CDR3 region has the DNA TGTGCCAGTAAATTTCCTGGGGCCAACGTCCTGACTTTC. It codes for CASKFPGANVLTF.

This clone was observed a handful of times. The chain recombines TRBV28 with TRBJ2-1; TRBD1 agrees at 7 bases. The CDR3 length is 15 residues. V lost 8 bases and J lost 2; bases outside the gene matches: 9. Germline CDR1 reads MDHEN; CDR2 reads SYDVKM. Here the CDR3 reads CASSLPTGTYNEQFF. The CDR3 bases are TGTGCCAGCTCCCTACCGACAGGGACCTACAATGAGCAGTTCTTC.

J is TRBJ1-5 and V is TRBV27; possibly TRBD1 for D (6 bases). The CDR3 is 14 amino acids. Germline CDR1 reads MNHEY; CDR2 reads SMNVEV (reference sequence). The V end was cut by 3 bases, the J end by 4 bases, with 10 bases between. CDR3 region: CASSFRTGNQPQHF. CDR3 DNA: TGTGCCAGCAGTTTTCGAACAGGGAATCAGCCCCAGCATTTT.

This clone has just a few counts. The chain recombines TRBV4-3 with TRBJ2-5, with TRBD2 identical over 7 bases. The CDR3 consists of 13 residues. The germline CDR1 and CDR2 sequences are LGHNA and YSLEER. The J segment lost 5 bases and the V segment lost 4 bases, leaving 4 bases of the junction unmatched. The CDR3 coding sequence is TGCGCCAGCAGCCGGGACTACGAGGAGACCCAGTACTTC. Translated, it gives CASSRDYEETQYF.

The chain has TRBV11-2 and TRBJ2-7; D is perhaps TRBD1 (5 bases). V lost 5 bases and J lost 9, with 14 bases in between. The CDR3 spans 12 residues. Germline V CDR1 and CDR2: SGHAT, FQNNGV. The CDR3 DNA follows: TGTGCCAGCAGCGGAGATCATCAGGGGCAGTACTTC. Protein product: CASSGDHQGQYF.

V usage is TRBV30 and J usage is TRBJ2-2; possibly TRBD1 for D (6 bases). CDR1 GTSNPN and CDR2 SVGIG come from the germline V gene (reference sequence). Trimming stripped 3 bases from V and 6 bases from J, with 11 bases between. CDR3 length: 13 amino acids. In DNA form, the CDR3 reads TGTGCCTGGAGGACACAGGGTCCCGGGGAGCTGTTTTTT. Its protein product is CAWRTQGPGELFF.

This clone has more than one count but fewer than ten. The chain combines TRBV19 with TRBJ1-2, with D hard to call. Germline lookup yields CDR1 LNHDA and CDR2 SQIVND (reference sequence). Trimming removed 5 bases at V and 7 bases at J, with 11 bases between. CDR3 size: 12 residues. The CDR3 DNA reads TGTGCCAGTAGTCGGCAGGCTCTTGGCTACACCTTC. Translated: CASSRQALGYTF.

CDR3: CASSLLGANNEQFF. For the CDR3, the DNA is TGTGCCAGCAGCTTACTCGGGGCCAACAATGAGCAGTTCTTC. This sequence joins TRBV7-9 and TRBJ2-1; the D call may be TRBD1 or TRBD2 (5 bases each). The germline V and J ends were trimmed by 2 bases and 5 bases, with 10 bases remaining between them. From germline, CDR1 is SEHNR and CDR2 FQNEAQ (reference sequence). The CDR3 is 14 amino acids.

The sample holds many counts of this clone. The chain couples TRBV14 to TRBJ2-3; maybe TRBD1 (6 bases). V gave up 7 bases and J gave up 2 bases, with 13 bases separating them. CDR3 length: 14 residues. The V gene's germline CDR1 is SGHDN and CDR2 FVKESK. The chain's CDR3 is CASNAGVPTDTQYF. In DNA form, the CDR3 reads TGTGCCAGCAACGCAGGGGTCCCCACAGATACGCAGTATTTT.

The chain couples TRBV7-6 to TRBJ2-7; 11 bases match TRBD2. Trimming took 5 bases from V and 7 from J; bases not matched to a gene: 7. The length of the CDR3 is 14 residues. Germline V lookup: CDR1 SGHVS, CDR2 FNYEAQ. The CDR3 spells CASSGGTSGLEQYF. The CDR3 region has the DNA TGTGCCAGCAGCGGGGGGACTAGCGGACTGGAGCAGTACTTC.

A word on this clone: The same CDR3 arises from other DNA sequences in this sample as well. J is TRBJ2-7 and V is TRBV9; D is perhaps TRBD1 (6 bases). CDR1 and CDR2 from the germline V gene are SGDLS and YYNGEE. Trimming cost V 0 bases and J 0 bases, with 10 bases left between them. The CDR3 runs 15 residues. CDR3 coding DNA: TGTGCCAGCAGCGTAGGGACAGCCACCTCCTACGAGCAGTACTTC. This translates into CASSVGTATSYEQYF.

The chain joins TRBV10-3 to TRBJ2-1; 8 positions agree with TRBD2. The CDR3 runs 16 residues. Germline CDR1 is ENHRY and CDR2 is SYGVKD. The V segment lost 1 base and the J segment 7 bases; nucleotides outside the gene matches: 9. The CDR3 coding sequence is TGTGCCATCAGTGAGTTTTCAGCGGGAGTAGGGAATGAGCAGTTCTTC. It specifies CAISEFSAGVGNEQFF.

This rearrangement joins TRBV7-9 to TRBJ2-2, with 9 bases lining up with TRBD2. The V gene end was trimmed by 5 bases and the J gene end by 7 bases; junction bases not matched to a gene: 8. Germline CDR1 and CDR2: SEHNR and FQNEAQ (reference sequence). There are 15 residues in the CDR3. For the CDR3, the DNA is TGTGCCAGCAGCCCATCGGCGGGAGGGGACGGGGAGCTGTTTTTT. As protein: CASSPSAGGDGELFF.

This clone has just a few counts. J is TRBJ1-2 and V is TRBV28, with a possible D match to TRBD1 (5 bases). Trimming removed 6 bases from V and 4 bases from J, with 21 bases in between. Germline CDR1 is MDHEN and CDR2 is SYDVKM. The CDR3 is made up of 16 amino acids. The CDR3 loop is CASSLALGQGRYGYTF. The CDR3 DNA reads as TGTGCCAGCAGCCTTGCTCTGGGCCAGGGTCGCTATGGCTACACCTTC.

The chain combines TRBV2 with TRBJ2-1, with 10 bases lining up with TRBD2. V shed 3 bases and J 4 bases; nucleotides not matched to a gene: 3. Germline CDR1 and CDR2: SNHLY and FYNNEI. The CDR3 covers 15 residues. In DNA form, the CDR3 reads TGTGCCAGCAGTGAGACTAGCGGGCTGTACAATGAGCAGTTCTTC. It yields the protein CASSETSGLYNEQFF. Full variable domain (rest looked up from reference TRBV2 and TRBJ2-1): EPEVTQTPSHQVTQMGQEVILRCVPISNHLYFYWYRQILGQKVEFLVSFYNNEISEKSEIFDDQFSVERPDGSNFTLKIRSTKLEDSAMYFCASSETSGLYNEQFFGPGTRLTVL.

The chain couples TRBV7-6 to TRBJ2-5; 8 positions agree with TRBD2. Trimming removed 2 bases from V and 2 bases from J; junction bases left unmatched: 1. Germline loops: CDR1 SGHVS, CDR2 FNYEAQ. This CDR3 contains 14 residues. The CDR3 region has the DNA TGTGCCAGCAGCTTATTAGCGGGGCAAGAGACCCAGTACTTC. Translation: CASSLLAGQETQYF.

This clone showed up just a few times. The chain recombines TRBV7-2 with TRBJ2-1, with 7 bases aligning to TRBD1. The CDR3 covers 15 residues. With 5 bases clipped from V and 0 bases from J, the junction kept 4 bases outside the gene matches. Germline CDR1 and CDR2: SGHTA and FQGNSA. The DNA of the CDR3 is TGTGCCAGCAGCCGCAGGGGGAGCTCCTACAATGAGCAGTTCTTC. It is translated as CASSRRGSSYNEQFF.

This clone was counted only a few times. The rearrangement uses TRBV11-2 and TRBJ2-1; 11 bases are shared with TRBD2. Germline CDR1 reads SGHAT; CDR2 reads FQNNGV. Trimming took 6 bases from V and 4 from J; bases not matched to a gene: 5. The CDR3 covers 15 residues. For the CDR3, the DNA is TGTGCCAGCAGTCGGGGACTAGCGGAGTACAATGAGCAGTTCTTC. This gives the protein CASSRGLAEYNEQFF.